The 13 T cell receptor beta chains in this list originate from one sample, sequenced in a study of T cells in Graves' hyperthyroidism and ophthalmopathy. Regions amplified from RNA transcripts were the TCR beta CDR3 regions. HTBI primers were used for first-round RT-PCR of the TCR CDR3. MiXCR, applied by TCRdb to the multiplex PCR reads, yields one record per CDR3 protein. In the table there are around 600,000 distinct CDR3 sequences, about 16% of which are singletons. The sequenced material came from blood. The receptors were gathered from a woman in her 40s with Graves' ophthalmopathy.

This clonotype occurred a few times. The CDR3 sequence: CASSPTGDQGSYNSPLHF. The CDR3 coding sequence is TGTGCCAGCTCACCGACAGGGGACCAAGGGTCCTATAATTCACCCCTCCACTTT. The V gene is TRBV18, the J gene TRBJ1-6; TRBD1 matches 8 bases. The CDR3 totals 18 residues. Germline assignment: CDR1 KGHSH and CDR2 LQKENI. V lost 3 bases, J lost 1 base, and 8 bases stayed unmatched.

The chain is built from TRBV28 and TRBJ1-3, with D possibly TRBD1 on 6 matching bases. CDR3 length: 15 residues. V dropped 8 bases and J dropped 3 bases, with 17 bases sitting between them. Germline V gene lookup returns CDR1 MDHEN and CDR2 SYDVKM. DNA for the CDR3: TGTGCCAGCCACCCCGGGGGGCTCTATGGAAACACCATATATTTT. Amino acid sequence: CASHPGGLYGNTIYF.

The rearrangement uses TRBV29-1 and TRBJ2-1; weak D call: TRBD1 (6 bases). The CDR3 is made up of 15 amino acids. Germline assignment: CDR1 SQVTM and CDR2 ANQGSEA. V was trimmed by 6 bases and J by 1 base, leaving 16 bases between them. CDR3 amino acids: CSVDGTPVSYNEQFF. CDR3 DNA: TGCAGCGTCGACGGGACACCCGTTTCCTACAATGAGCAGTTCTTC.

Ten or more counts support this clonotype. This chain uses TRBV28 with TRBJ2-5; D unclear. V lost 3 bases to trimming and J lost 1 base, with 12 bases between them. This CDR3 comprises 15 residues. CDR1 and CDR2 from the germline V gene are MDHEN and SYDVKM. The CDR3 nucleotides are TGTGCCAGCAGTTTCCAGAAAGGTGGCCAAGAGACCCAGTACTTC. This translates into CASSFQKGGQETQYF.

This clonotype was observed many times. This rearrangement joins TRBV20-1 to TRBJ2-3; D is possibly TRBD1 or TRBD2 (7 bases each). This CDR3 comprises 14 residues. Looked up from germline, CDR1 is DFQATT and CDR2 is SNEGSKA (reference sequence). V lost 8 bases to trimming and J lost 2 bases, with 17 bases between them. The CDR3 is CSTGEGAVTDTQYF. The CDR3 DNA sequence: TGCAGTACAGGGGAGGGGGCAGTCACAGATACGCAGTATTTT.

This clonotype was counted ten times or more. CDR3 loop: CASRALGRTYEQYF. The CDR3, as DNA: TGTGCCAGCAGAGCGCTCGGGCGCACATACGAGCAGTACTTC. The chain carries TRBV28 and TRBJ2-7; no definite D call. V lost 6 bases, J lost 4 bases, and 16 bases lay in between. Germline CDR1 reads MDHEN; CDR2 reads SYDVKM. The CDR3 runs to 14 residues.

This clonotype was recorded a few times. This chain connects TRBV15 to TRBJ1-5; 11 nucleotides align to TRBD1. The CDR3 has 15 residues. The V gene end was trimmed by 6 bases and the J gene end by 5 bases; junction bases not matched to a gene: 6. From germline, CDR1 is LNHNV and CDR2 YYDKDF (reference sequence). CDR3 region: CATRSGTGGHQPQHF. CDR3 nucleotide sequence: TGTGCCACCAGGTCTGGGACAGGGGGACATCAGCCCCAGCATTTT.

This clonotype was counted at least ten times. The chain has TRBV2 and TRBJ2-3; 7 bases map to TRBD2. V dropped 2 bases and J dropped 0; count of bases not matched to a gene: 2. Germline V gene sequence: CDR1 SNHLY, CDR2 FYNNEI. The CDR3 runs 15 residues. The DNA of the CDR3 is TGTGCCAGCAGTGAACAGGGAGGGAGCACAGATACGCAGTATTTT. Translation: CASSEQGGSTDTQYF.

The chain is built from TRBV19 and TRBJ1-1; tentative D call: TRBD1 (5 bases). Trimming pared 1 base from V and 7 bases from J, leaving 10 bases between. Germline-derived CDR1 and CDR2 are LNHDA and SQIVND (reference sequence). The CDR3 is made up of 13 amino acids. The CDR3 region has the DNA TGTGCCAGTAGTATAGTCGGGGGGAATGAAGCTTTCTTT. Translating it yields CASSIVGGNEAFF.

This clonotype was observed at least ten times. V and J are TRBV5-1 and TRBJ2-3, with D tentatively TRBD2 (5 bases). Germline V CDR1 and CDR2: SGHRS, YFSETQ. CDR3 length: 16 residues. The ends were cut back, 0 bases at V and 2 bases at J, with 13 bases in the middle. The CDR3 loop is CASSLGGMISTDTQYF. The DNA of the CDR3 is TGCGCCAGCAGCTTGGGAGGGATGATCTCCACAGATACGCAGTATTTT.

The chain uses TRBV18 and TRBJ2-7; 9 bases are a match to TRBD1. Germline assignment: CDR1 KGHSH and CDR2 LQKENI. The CDR3 runs 15 residues. V was pared by 1 base and J by 2 bases, with 3 bases of the junction left unmatched. In DNA, the CDR3 is TGTGCCAGCTCACCACAGGACAGGGGTACCTACGAGCAGTACTTC. Translated: CASSPQDRGTYEQYF.

In its sample, this clonotype was seen a few times. V gene TRBV9 combines with J gene TRBJ2-3; D is perhaps TRBD1 or TRBD2 (6 bases each). The germline V gene encodes CDR1 SGDLS and CDR2 YYNGEE. This CDR3 is built from 16 residues. V gave up 4 bases and J gave up 3 bases, with 18 bases separating them. The CDR3 sequence is CASSMTGGEVTDTQYF. CDR3 sequence (DNA): TGTGCCAGCAGCATGACAGGCGGGGAGGTGACAGATACGCAGTATTTT.

Only a few counts were recorded for this clonotype. J is TRBJ1-5 and V is TRBV6-1; no definite D call. From germline, CDR1 is MNHNS and CDR2 SASEGT. V gave up 5 bases and J gave up 2 bases, with 10 bases separating them. This CDR3 region has 14 residues. CDR3 residues: CASSSSWGNQPQHF. CDR3 sequence (DNA): TGTGCCAGCAGTTCCTCCTGGGGCAATCAGCCCCAGCATTTT.